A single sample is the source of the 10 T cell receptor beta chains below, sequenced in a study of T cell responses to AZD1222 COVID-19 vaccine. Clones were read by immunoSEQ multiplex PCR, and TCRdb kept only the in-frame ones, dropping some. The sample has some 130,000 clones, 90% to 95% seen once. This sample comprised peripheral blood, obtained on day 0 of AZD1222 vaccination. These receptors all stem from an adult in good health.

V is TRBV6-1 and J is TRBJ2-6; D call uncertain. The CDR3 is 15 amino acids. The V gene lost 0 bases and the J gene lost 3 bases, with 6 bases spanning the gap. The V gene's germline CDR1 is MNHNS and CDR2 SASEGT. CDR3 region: CASSEAGYGANVLTF. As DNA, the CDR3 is TGTGCCAGCAGTGAAGCGGGGTATGGGGCCAACGTCCTGACTTTC.

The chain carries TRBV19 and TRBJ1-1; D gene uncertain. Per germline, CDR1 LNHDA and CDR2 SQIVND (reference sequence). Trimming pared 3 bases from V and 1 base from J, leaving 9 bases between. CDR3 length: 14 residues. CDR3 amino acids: CASSIPRENTEAFF. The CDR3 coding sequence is TGTGCCAGTAGTATTCCCCGGGAGAACACTGAAGCTTTCTTT.

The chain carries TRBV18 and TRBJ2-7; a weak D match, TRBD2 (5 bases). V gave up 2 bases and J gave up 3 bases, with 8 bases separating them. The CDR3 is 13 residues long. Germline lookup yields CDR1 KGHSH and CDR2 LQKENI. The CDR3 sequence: CASSPGSLYEQYF. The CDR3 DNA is TGTGCCAGCTCACCAGGGAGTCTCTACGAGCAGTACTTC. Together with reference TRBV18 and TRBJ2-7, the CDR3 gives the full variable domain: NAGVMQNPRHLVRRRGQEARLRCSPMKGHSHVYWYRQLPEEGLKFMVYLQKENIIDESGMPKERFSAEFPKEGPSILRIQQVVRGDSAAYFCASSPGSLYEQYFGPGTRLTVT.

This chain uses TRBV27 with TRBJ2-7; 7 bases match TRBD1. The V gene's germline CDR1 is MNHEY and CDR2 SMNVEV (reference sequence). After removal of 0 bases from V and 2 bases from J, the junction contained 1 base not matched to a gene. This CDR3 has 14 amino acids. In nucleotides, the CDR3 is TGTGCCAGCAGTTTATCGGGACAGACCTACGAGCAGTACTTC. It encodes CASSLSGQTYEQYF.

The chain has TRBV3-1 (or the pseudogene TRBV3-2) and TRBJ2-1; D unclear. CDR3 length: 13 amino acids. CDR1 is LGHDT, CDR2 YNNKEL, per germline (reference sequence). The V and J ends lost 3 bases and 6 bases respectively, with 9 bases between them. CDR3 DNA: TGTGCCAGCAGCCAGAACGGTCTCAATGAGCAGTTCTTC. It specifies CASSQNGLNEQFF.

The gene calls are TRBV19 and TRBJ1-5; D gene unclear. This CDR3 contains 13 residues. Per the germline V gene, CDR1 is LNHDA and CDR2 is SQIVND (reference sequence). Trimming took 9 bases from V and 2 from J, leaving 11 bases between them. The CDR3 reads CASAGSGNQPQHF. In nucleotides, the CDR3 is TGTGCCAGCGCCGGGAGTGGCAATCAGCCCCAGCATTTT.

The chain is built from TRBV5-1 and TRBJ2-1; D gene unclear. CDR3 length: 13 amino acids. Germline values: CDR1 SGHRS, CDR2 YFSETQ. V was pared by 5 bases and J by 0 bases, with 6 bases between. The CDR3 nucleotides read TGCGCCAGCAGTCCTAACTCCTACAATGAGCAGTTCTTC. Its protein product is CASSPNSYNEQFF.

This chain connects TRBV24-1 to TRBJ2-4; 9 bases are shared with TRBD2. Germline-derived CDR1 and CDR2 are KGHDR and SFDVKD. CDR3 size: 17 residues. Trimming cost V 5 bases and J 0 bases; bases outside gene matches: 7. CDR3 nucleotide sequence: TGTGCCACCAGTGGCTTTCTAGCGGGACTAGCCAAAAACATTCAGTACTTC. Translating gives CATSGFLAGLAKNIQYF.

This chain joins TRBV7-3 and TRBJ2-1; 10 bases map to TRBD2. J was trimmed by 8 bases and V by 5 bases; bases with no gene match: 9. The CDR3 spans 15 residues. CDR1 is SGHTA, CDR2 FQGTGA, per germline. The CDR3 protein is CASSPLAGVVDEQFF. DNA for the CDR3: TGTGCCAGCAGCCCCCTAGCGGGAGTTGTCGATGAGCAGTTCTTC.

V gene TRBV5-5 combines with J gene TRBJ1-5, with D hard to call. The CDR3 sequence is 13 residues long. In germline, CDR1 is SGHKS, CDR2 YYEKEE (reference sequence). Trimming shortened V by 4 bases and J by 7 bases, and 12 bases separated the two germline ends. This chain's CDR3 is CASSLSLVQPQHF. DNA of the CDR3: TGTGCCAGCAGCCTAAGTCTTGTCCAGCCCCAGCATTTT.